Sequencing of this T cell receptor (beta chain) was carried out in a study of blood T cell repertoires in COVID-19. Across the whole study: Some COVID-19 samples were acute and others convalescent; all came from the United States, Italy and Spain. Sample material is recorded as cDNA or gDNA derived from T cells, B-cell-depleted T cells, or PBMCs.

Some clones are missing from TCRdb's copy, which holds only in-frame ones; the method was immunoSEQ multiplex PCR. The data contain roughly 250,000 clones, 84% of them seen just once; the ten biggest clones take up 1.5%. V was trimmed by 3 bases and J by 9 bases, leaving 17 bases between them. Germline lookup yields CDR1 MDHEN and CDR2 SYDVKM. The CDR3 contains 14 residues. The source of this sequence is a woman aged 40 to 50 who had recovered from COVID-19. The sequencing input was peripheral blood. V usage is TRBV28 and J usage is TRBJ2-5; D is unclear. The CDR3 DNA reads TGTGCCAGCAGTTTTCGGTACAGCCAAAATCCCCAGTACTTC. This translates into CASSFRYSQNPQYF.